One T cell receptor beta chain is described in this entry. The target antigen is unknown. This sample is drawn from a study of cytomegalovirus exposure and HLA in healthy donors. General study findings and limits: It was confirmed in vitro that a few of the CMV-associated chains were specific for CMV antigens. Cytomegalovirus association was assigned to some 160 TCR beta chains.

The PCR used 60 Vbeta and 13 Jbeta primers. TCRdb keeps only in-frame clones here, not all; method: immunoSEQ multiplex PCR. The table lists tens of thousands of clones, approximately 69% of them singletons, with over 7.5% in the top ten. The ends lost 3 bases at V and 2 bases at J; junction bases unmatched: 1. The CDR3 loop spans 14 amino acids. Germline loops: CDR1 MNHEY, CDR2 SMNVEV (reference sequence). The sequence derives from a man aged 40-50 years in good health and CMV-seropositive. Material: PBMCs. The chain links TRBV27 to TRBJ2-7, with 10 bases matching TRBD1. The chain's CDR3 is CASSLGQGPYEQYF. CDR3 nucleotides: TGTGCCAGCAGTTTGGGACAGGGGCCCTACGAGCAGTACTTC.